What follows are 27 T cell receptor beta chains derived from one specimen sequenced in a study of T cell repertoires in cytomegalovirus infection. No antigen is known for these receptors. Using its own MiXCR run on the reads, TCRdb lists one record per CDR3 protein. The top ten clones hold about an eighth of a sample with 650,000 to 900,000 distinct CDR3 sequences, approximately 32% of them seen once. This material consisted of cultured CD8+ T cells from PBMCs, taken from culture after CMV antigen stimulation. The receptors here all came from a human donor in good health (CMV status not recorded). Some clones in this sample may be carry-over from other donors' samples.

This clonotype was counted ten times or more. In nucleotides, the CDR3 is TGTGCCAGCACCGGAGACAGGGGAGGTTTTGCTTTCTTT. Translating gives CASTGDRGGFAFF. J is TRBJ1-1 and V is TRBV27, with TRBD1 matching 8 bases. CDR1 and CDR2 (germline): MNHEY, SMNVEV (reference sequence). V shed 7 bases, J shed 11 bases, and the junction held 12 bases outside the gene matches. CDR3 length: 13 residues.

This clonotype has a count of ten or more. This CDR3 is CASSTPRQGRPHNEQFF. In nucleotides, the CDR3 is TGTGCCAGCAGCACCCCCAGACAGGGAAGGCCGCACAATGAGCAGTTCTTC. This chain links TRBV7-9 with TRBJ2-1; 7 bases agree with TRBD1. The CDR3 is 17 amino acids. The germline V gene has CDR1 SEHNR and CDR2 FQNEAQ (reference sequence). V lost 5 bases and J lost 5; bases outside the gene matches: 15.

Only a few counts were recorded for this clonotype. This chain joins TRBV6-1 and TRBJ1-1; tentatively, D is TRBD1 (5 bases). The V gene lost 7 bases and the J gene lost 9 bases, with 12 bases spanning the gap. Germline CDR1 reads MNHNS; CDR2 reads SASEGT. This CDR3 is built from 11 residues. CDR3 bases: TGTGCCAGCATCCTCGGGACTCAAGCTTTCTTT. This encodes CASILGTQAFF.

Only a few counts were recorded for this clonotype. The chain links TRBV4-1 to TRBJ2-7; a possible D gene is TRBD2 (5 bases). CDR1 is MGHRA and CDR2 is YSYEKL in the germline V gene. V lost 0 bases, J lost 2 bases, and 17 bases lay in between. The CDR3 consists of 17 residues. CDR3 sequence: CASSQEPLPGWPYEQYV. In nucleotides, the CDR3 is TGCGCCAGCAGCCAAGAACCCCTCCCGGGGTGGCCCTACGAGCAGTACGTC.

This clonotype occurred a few times. The rearrangement uses TRBV27 and TRBJ2-6; 10 nucleotides line up with TRBD1. Germline V gives CDR1 MNHEY, CDR2 SMNVEV (reference sequence). Trimming at V came to 4 bases and at J to 1 base, leaving 10 bases not matched to a gene. The length of the CDR3 is 19 residues. This CDR3 is CASSSLSTGGKSGANVLTF. For the CDR3, the DNA is TGTGCCAGCAGTTCCTTATCGACAGGGGGCAAGTCTGGGGCCAACGTCCTGACTTTC.

V usage is TRBV2 and J usage is TRBJ2-7; 7 bases align to TRBD1. CDR3 length: 17 residues. J gave up 5 bases and V 1 base, and 14 bases lay outside the gene matches. Germline V gene data show CDR1 as SNHLY and CDR2 as FYNNEI. The CDR3 DNA follows: TGTGCCAGCAGTGAAGAGCCCTTGACAGGGTTGATCCACGAGCAGTACTTC. Translating it yields CASSEEPLTGLIHEQYF.

V usage is TRBV12-5 and J usage is TRBJ2-5; no definite D call. The V and J ends lost 2 bases and 1 base respectively, with 5 bases between them. Germline CDR1 LGHNT, CDR2 FRNRAP. The CDR3 is 13 amino acids. CDR3 protein: CASGLSVQETQYF. CDR3 bases: TGTGCTAGTGGTTTGTCAGTCCAAGAGACCCAGTACTTC.

The table lists this clonotype with a few counts. The chain is built from TRBV6-5 and TRBJ1-1; the D is unclear. The germline V gene encodes CDR1 MNHEY and CDR2 SVGAGI. Trimming shortened V by 0 bases and J by 3 bases, and 8 bases separated the two germline ends. The CDR3 is 14 amino acids. The CDR3 spells CASSYSTRYTEAFF. CDR3 DNA sequence: TGTGCCAGCAGTTACTCGACGAGATACACTGAAGCTTTCTTT.

This rearrangement joins TRBV19 to TRBJ2-7; possibly TRBD2 for D (5 bases). Looked up from germline, CDR1 is LNHDA and CDR2 is SQIVND (reference sequence). Trimming shortened V by 5 bases and J by 5 bases, and 7 bases separated the two germline ends. The CDR3 has 11 residues. CDR3 DNA: TGTGCCAGTAGTTTCGGGAACGAGCAGTACGTC. Translated: CASSFGNEQYV.

This clonotype was observed a handful of times. V and J are TRBV27 and TRBJ1-5; D ambiguous. The V gene lost 6 bases and the J gene lost 5 bases, with 14 bases spanning the gap. Germline CDR1 and CDR2: MNHEY and SMNVEV (reference sequence). The length of the CDR3 is 14 residues. CDR3 DNA sequence: TGTGCCAGCAGCCTTAGACGCTTGGATCAGCCCCAGCATTTT. This translates into CASSLRRLDQPQHF.

The chain's CDR3 is CASSTYRGSEQYV. The CDR3, as DNA: TGTGCCAGCTCAACTTACAGGGGGAGCGAGCAGTACGTC. The chain links TRBV18 to TRBJ2-7, with 8 bases fitting TRBD1. The CDR3 runs to 13 residues. The junction had 6 bases not matched to a gene; V was cut back by 5 bases and J by 6 bases. In germline, CDR1 is KGHSH, CDR2 LQKENI.

This clonotype was picked up a small number of times. The chain recombines TRBV19 with TRBJ1-6; 8 bases fit TRBD1. The V gene end was trimmed by 2 bases and the J gene end by 9 bases; junction bases not matched to a gene: 6. Germline V gives CDR1 LNHDA, CDR2 SQIVND (reference sequence). The CDR3 is 15 amino acids. The CDR3 bases are TGTGCCAGTAGTATACACGAACAGGGGGTTTCACCCCTCCACTTT. It is translated as CASSIHEQGVSPLHF.

This clonotype was counted only a few times. The CDR3: CASGFLEGTDQETQYF. CDR3 coding DNA: TGTGCTAGTGGTTTCTTGGAGGGGACAGATCAAGAGACCCAGTACTTC. This rearrangement joins TRBV12-5 to TRBJ2-5; D is perhaps TRBD1 (7 bases). The CDR3 loop spans 16 amino acids. Per the germline V gene, CDR1 is LGHNT and CDR2 is FRNRAP. V lost 3 bases and J lost 2, with 16 bases in between.

This clonotype showed up many times. CDR3 bases: TGTGCCAGCAGTCCTTGGGTGGGACAGGGTGGTAACGGGGAGCTGTTTTTT. Encoded protein: CASSPWVGQGGNGELFF. The chain is built from TRBV12-3 or TRBV12-4 and TRBJ2-2, with 9 bases that match TRBD1. The CDR3 sequence is 17 residues long. The V and J ends lost 5 bases and 7 bases, in that order; junction bases with no gene match: 14.

This chain links TRBV7-4 with TRBJ1-1; 7 bases map to TRBD1. The CDR3 covers 17 residues. V was clipped by 8 bases and J by 1 base; unmatched bases: 16. Germline loops: CDR1 SGHVT, CDR2 SQSDAQ. The chain's CDR3 is CASSSPLGQQANTEAFF. CDR3 in DNA: TGTGCCAGCTCCTCTCCGTTGGGACAGCAGGCGAACACTGAAGCTTTCTTT.

The DNA for the CDR3 is TGTGCCAGCAGCTTACCGACTAGCGGGGGGGCCTTTGACATTCAGTACTTC. Translating gives CASSLPTSGGAFDIQYF. The chain carries TRBV7-2 and TRBJ2-4; TRBD2 aligns across 14 bases. This CDR3 spans 17 amino acids. V dropped 2 bases and J dropped 8; count of bases not matched to a gene: 8. The germline V gene has CDR1 SGHTA and CDR2 FQGNSA.

This rearrangement joins TRBV14 to TRBJ1-1; 7 nucleotides line up with TRBD1. The CDR3 runs 12 residues. Germline CDR1 SGHDN, CDR2 FVKESK. V was pared by 4 bases and J by 14 bases, with 10 bases of the junction left unmatched. CDR3 DNA: TGTGCCAGCAGCCCACTATCACAGGGGAACTTCTTT. This gives the protein CASSPLSQGNFF.

This chain links TRBV7-9 with TRBJ1-2, with a possible D match to TRBD1 (6 bases). The germline CDR1 and CDR2 sequences are SEHNR and FQNEAQ (reference sequence). The CDR3 contains 13 residues. V dropped 5 bases and J dropped 2 bases, with 9 bases sitting between them. CDR3 bases: TGTGCCAGCAGCGTACAGGGAAACTATGGCTACACCTTC. Translation gives CASSVQGNYGYTF.

As for this clonotype: It is unclear where the CDR3 begins or ends on the DNA, so no DNA is shown, and the CDR3 is as TCRdb lists it. The CDR3 loop reads CVSVPEAYSKEPQGGQYV. The chain has TRBV7-5 and TRBJ2-7; the table's D call, TRBD1, was not checked against the DNA. TRBV7-5 corresponds to a pseudogene. Ends included, the CDR3 has 18 residues.

The chain recombines TRBV27 with TRBJ2-7; 9 bases align to TRBD1. The junction had 10 bases not matched to a gene; V was cut back by 4 bases and J by 9 bases. This CDR3 is built from 14 residues. CDR1 MNHEY and CDR2 SMNVEV come from the germline V gene (reference sequence). The CDR3 spells CASSSGTGTFGQYF. The CDR3 bases are TGTGCCAGCAGTTCCGGGACAGGGACGTTTGGGCAGTACTTC.

The table lists this clonotype with a few counts. A clone one base away is much larger, so this may be a read error. This chain connects TRBV7-6 to TRBJ2-1; perhaps TRBD1 as D (6 bases). V gave up 5 bases and J gave up 0 bases, with 14 bases separating them. CDR3 length equals 16 residues. Per the germline V gene, CDR1 is SGHVS and CDR2 is FNYEAQ. CDR3 in amino acids: CASSPRTASSYNEQFF. The CDR3 region has the DNA TGTGCCAGCAGCCCGCGGACAGCGAGCTCCTACAATGAGCAGTTCTTC. The full variable domain, in which reference TRBV7-6 and TRBJ2-1 provide the parts outside the CDR3, is GAGVSQSPRYKVTKRGQDVALRCDPISGHVSLYWYRQALGQGPEFLTYFNYEAQQDKSGLPNDRFSAERPEGSISTLTIQRTEQRDSAMYRCASSPRTASSYNEQFFGPGTRLTVL.

The chain joins TRBV6-6 to TRBJ1-3, with D possibly matching TRBD1 (5 bases). The CDR3 is 15 residues long. The V end lost 0 bases, the J end lost 4 bases, and 10 bases lay between the germline ends. From germline, CDR1 is MNHNY and CDR2 SVGAGI (reference sequence). The CDR3 nucleotides are TGTGCCAGCAGTTACTCGAGGGGTGACGGAAACACCATATATTTT. Protein sequence: CASSYSRGDGNTIYF.

The chain combines TRBV6-2 or TRBV6-3 with TRBJ2-1; 12 positions agree with TRBD1. Germline CDR1 reads MNHEY; CDR2 reads SVGEGT. The CDR3 spans 16 residues. The V segment lost 5 bases and the J segment 4 bases; nucleotides outside the gene matches: 6. In DNA, the CDR3 is TGTGCCAGCAGTGGGGACAGGGGGCCCCCATACAATGAGCAGTTCTTC. Protein product: CASSGDRGPPYNEQFF.

J is TRBJ2-1 and V is TRBV7-3; D could derive from TRBD1 or TRBD2 (6 bases each). The CDR3 has 15 residues. The V gene lost 1 base and the J gene lost 7 bases, with 14 bases spanning the gap. Germline loops: CDR1 SGHTA, CDR2 FQGTGA. The CDR3 DNA follows: TGTGCCAGCAGCTTAATATCCGGGGGCCTTAATGAGCAGTTCTTC. Its translation: CASSLISGGLNEQFF.

This clonotype was seen ten or more times. The V call is TRBV7-8, the J call TRBJ2-3, with D unclear. Trimming stripped 3 bases from V and 4 bases from J, with 8 bases between. The CDR3 spans 13 residues. Per germline, CDR1 SGHVS and CDR2 FQNEAQ. CDR3 residues: CASSFQGPDTQYF. CDR3 DNA: TGTGCCAGCAGCTTTCAAGGGCCAGATACGCAGTATTTT.

The rearrangement uses TRBV28 and TRBJ1-2; TRBD1 matches 7 bases. The CDR3 is 12 residues long. J lost 8 bases, V lost 5 bases, and 5 bases had no gene match. The germline V gene has CDR1 MDHEN and CDR2 SYDVKM. CDR3 bases: TGTGCCAGCAGTCCAACGACAGGGGGCTACACCTTC. This translates into CASSPTTGGYTF.

This clonotype came up a few times. The V and J genes are TRBV27 and TRBJ2-5, with 10 bases that match TRBD2. The germline gives CDR1 MNHEY, CDR2 SMNVEV (reference sequence). This CDR3 has 16 amino acids. With 3 bases clipped from V and 5 bases from J, the junction kept 9 bases outside the gene matches. CDR3: CASSLQSGGDAETQYF. The CDR3 coding sequence is TGTGCCAGCAGTTTGCAGAGCGGGGGGGATGCGGAGACCCAGTACTTC.